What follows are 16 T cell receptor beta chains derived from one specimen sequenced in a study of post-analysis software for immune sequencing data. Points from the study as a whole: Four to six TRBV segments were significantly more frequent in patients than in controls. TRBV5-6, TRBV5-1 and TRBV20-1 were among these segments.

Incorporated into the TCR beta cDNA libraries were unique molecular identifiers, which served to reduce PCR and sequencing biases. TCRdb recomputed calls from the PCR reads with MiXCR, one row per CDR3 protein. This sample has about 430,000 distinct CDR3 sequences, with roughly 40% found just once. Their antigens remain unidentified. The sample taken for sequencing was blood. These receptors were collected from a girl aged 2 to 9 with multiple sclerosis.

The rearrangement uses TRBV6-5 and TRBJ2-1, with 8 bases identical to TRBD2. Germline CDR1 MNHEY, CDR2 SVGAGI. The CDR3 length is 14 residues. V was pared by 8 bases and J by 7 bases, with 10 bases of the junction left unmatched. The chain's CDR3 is CASLSGGGGNEQFF. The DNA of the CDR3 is TGTGCCAGCCTGAGCGGGGGTGGGGGTAATGAGCAGTTCTTC.

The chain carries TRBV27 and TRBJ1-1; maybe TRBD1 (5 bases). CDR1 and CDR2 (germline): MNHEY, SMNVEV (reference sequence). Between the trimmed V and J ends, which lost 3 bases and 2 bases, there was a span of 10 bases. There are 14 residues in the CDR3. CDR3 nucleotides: TGTGCCAGCAGTTTTGGCGGGGGTAACACTGAAGCTTTCTTT. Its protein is CASSFGGGNTEAFF.

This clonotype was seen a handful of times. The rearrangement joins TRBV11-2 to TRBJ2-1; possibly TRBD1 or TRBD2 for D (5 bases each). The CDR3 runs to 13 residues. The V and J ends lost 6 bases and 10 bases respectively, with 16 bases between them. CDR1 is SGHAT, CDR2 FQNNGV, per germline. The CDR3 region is CASRSLGTHEQFF. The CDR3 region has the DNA TGTGCCAGCAGGAGTTTAGGGACCCACGAGCAGTTCTTC.

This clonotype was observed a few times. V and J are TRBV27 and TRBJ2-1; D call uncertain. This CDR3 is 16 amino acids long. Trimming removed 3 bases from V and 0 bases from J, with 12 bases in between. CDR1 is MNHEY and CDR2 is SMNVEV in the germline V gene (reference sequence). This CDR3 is CASSFSPRSSYNEQFF. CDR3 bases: TGTGCCAGCAGTTTCTCGCCCAGAAGCTCCTACAATGAGCAGTTCTTC.

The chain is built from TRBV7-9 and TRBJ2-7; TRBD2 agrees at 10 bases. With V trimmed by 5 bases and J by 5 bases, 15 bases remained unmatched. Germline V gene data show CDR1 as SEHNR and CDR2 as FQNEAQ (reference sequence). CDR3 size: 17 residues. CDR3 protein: CASSPVVPAGGVNEQYF. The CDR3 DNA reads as TGTGCCAGCAGCCCAGTGGTACCAGCGGGAGGGGTCAACGAGCAGTACTTC.

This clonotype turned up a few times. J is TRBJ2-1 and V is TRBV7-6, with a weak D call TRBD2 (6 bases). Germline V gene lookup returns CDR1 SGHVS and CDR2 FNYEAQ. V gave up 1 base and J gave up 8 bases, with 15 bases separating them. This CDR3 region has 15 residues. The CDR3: CASSLGVGGGDEQFF. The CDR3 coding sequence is TGTGCCAGCAGCTTAGGGGTGGGAGGAGGAGATGAGCAGTTCTTC.

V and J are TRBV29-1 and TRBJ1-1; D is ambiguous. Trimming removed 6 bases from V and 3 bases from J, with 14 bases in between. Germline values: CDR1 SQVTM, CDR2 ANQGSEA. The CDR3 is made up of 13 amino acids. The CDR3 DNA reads TGCAGCGTGCCGGACGGGGTGGACACTGAAGCTTTCTTT. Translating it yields CSVPDGVDTEAFF.

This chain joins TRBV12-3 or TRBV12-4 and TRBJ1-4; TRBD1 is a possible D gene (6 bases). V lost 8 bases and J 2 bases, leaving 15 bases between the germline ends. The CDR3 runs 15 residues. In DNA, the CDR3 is TGTGCCAGCGGGGACCGGACAGTGACTAATGAAAAACTGTTTTTT. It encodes CASGDRTVTNEKLFF.

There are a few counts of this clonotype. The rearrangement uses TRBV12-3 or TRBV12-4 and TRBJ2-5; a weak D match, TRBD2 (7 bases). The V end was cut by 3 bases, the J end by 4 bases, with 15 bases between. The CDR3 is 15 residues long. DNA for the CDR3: TGTGCCAGCAGTTTGATGGTGGGGGGGGCAGAGACCCAGTACTTC. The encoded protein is CASSLMVGGAETQYF.

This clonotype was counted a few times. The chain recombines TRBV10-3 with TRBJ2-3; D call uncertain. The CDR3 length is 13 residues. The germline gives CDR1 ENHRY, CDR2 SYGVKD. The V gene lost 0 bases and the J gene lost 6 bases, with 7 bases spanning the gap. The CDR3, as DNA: TGTGCCATCAGTGAGTCCGGTGCCGATACGCAGTATTTT. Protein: CAISESGADTQYF.

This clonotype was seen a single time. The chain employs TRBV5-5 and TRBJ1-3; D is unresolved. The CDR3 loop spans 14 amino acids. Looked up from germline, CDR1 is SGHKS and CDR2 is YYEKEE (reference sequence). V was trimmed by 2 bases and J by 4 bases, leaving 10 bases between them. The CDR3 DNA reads TGTGCCAGCAGCTTACAACCCGCCGGAAACACCATATATTTT. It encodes CASSLQPAGNTIYF.

The CDR3 DNA sequence: TGCGCCAGCAGCAGGGGAGGAGGGGTGATTTACAATGAGCAGTTCTTC. It specifies CASSRGGGVIYNEQFF. This chain links TRBV4-1 with TRBJ2-1, with D perhaps TRBD2 (6 bases). Germline V CDR1 and CDR2: MGHRA, YSYEKL. Between the trimmed V and J ends, which lost 5 bases and 4 bases, there was a span of 18 bases. This CDR3 comprises 16 residues.

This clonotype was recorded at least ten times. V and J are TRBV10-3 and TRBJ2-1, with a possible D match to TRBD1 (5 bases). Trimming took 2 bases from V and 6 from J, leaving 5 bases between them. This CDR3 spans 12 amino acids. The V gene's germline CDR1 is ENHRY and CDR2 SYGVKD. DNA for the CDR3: TGTGCCATCAGTGAGACAGGCAATGAGCAGTTCTTC. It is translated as CAISETGNEQFF.

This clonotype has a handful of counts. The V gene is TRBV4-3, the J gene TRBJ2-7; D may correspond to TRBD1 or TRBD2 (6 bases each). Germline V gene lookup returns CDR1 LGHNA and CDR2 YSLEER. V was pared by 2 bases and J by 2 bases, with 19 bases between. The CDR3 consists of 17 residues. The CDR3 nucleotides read TGCGCCAGCAGCCAATCTGTTATGTACAGGGAGGCCTACGAGCAGTACTTC. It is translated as CASSQSVMYREAYEQYF.

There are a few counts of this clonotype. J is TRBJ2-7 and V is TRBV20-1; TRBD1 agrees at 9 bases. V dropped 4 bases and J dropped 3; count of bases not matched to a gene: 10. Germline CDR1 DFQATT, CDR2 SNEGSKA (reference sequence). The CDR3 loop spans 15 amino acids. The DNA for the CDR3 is TGCAGTGCTATTCAGAGCGGGACAGGGAGCTACGAGCAGTACTTC. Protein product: CSAIQSGTGSYEQYF.

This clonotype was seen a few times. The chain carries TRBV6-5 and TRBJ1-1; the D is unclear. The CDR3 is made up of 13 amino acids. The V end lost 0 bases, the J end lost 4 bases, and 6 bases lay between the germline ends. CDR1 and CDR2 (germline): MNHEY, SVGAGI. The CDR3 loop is CASSYSRTTEAFF. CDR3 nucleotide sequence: TGTGCCAGCAGTTACTCCCGGACCACTGAAGCTTTCTTT.